The clone carrying this T cell receptor (beta chain) was observed once. Its target is not known. Distinct nucleotide sequences in the sample also encode this CDR3. Generated by immunoSEQ multiplex PCR, the TCRdb table keeps only in-frame clones and is missing some. The top ten hold approximately 10% of the sample, which has 84,000 or so clones, 94% seen once. The sample belongs to a study of OX40 agonist ivuxolimab in advanced cancers. Study conclusions and caveats: At 0.1 to 3.0 mg/kg and by week 6, CD4+ and CD8+ T cells in the blood had expanded clonally.

The sequencing here drew on CD4+ or CD8+ T cells sorted from blood, taken in a trial of the OX40 agonist ivuxolimab. This TCR came from an adult with an advanced solid tumor such as melanoma, head and neck, liver or kidney cancer.

CDR3 sequence (DNA): TGTGCCAGCAGCTTGGCTACAGGCTATGGCTACACCTTC. Encoded protein: CASSLATGYGYTF. This chain links TRBV5-6 with TRBJ1-2, with D maybe TRBD1 (5 bases). V was trimmed by 0 bases and J by 4 bases, leaving 7 bases between them. CDR3 size: 13 residues. Germline V CDR1 and CDR2: SGHDT, YYEEEE.